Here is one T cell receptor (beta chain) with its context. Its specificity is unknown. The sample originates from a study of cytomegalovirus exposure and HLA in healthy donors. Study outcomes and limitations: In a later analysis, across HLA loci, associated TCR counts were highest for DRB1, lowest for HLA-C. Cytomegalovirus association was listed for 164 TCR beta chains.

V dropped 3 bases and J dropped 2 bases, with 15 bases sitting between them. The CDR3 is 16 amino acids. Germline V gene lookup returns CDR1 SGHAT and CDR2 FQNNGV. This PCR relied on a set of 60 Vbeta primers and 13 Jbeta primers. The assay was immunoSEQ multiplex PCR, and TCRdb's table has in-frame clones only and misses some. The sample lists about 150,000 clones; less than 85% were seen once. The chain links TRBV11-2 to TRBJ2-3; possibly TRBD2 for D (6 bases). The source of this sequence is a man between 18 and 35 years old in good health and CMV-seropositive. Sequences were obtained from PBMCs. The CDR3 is CASSLDLGGATDTQYF. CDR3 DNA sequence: TGTGCCAGCAGCTTGGACTTGGGGGGTGCCACAGATACGCAGTATTTT.